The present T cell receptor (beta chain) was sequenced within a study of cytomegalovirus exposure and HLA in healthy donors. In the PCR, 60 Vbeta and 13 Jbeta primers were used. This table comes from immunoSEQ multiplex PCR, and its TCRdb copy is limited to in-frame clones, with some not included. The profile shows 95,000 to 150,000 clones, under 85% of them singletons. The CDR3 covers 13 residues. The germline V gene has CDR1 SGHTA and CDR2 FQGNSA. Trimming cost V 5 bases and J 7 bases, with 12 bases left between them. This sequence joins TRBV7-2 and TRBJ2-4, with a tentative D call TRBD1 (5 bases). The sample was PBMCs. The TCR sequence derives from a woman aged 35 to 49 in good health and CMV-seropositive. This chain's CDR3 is CASSTQGANIQYF. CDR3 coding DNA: TGTGCCAGCAGCACCCAAGGGGCGAACATTCAGTACTTC.